This T cell receptor (beta chain) came from a study of TIL therapy for anti-PD-1-resistant metastatic lung cancer. Study as a whole: Patients then received nivolumab; progressors got lymphodepletion, TIL and IL-2. Broader study findings: After infusion, TIL clonotypes partly replaced peripheral T cells and declined over months. This highly selected cohort may not generalize to typical lung cancer patients.

This clone was seen only once. Its target is unknown. The libraries were made with immunoSEQ v3. Sequencing depth was approximately 2 million read pairs for survey level, roughly 4.5-6 million for deep. Libraries were prepared by immunoSEQ multiplex PCR; TCRdb keeps only in-frame clonotypes and omits some of them. This table has 45,000 to 75,000 clones, under 75% appearing once. Time point here: pre-treatment sample, taken before nivolumab and TIL therapy. The sequenced sample was blood, obtained at baseline. This receptor was obtained from a person between 25 and 80 years old with non-small cell lung cancer.

CDR3 residues: CASSTGTVPYEQYF. The CDR3 DNA reads TGTGCCAGCAGCACCGGGACTGTTCCCTACGAGCAGTACTTC. The V call is TRBV5-4, the J call TRBJ2-7; D is perhaps TRBD2 (6 bases). V was clipped by 4 bases and J by 2 bases, with 13 bases between them. Per the germline V gene, CDR1 is SGHNT and CDR2 is YYREEE (reference sequence). This CDR3 spans 14 amino acids. Based on the CDR3 plus reference TRBV5-4 and TRBJ2-7, the full variable domain is ETGVTQSPTHLIKTRGQQVTLRCSSQSGHNTVSWYQQALGQGPQFIFQYYREEENGRGNFPPRFSGLQFPNYSSELNVNALELDDSALYLCASSTGTVPYEQYFGPGTRLTVT.